Reported below is one T cell receptor beta chain. Antigen unknown. Germline-derived CDR1 and CDR2 are SGHDN and FVKESK. The CDR3 covers 16 residues. Trimming left V 2 bases short and J 5 bases short, with 16 bases between. These data originate in a study of CD8 T cells in ankylosing spondylitis. As the method for making TCR beta libraries, quantitative 5'-RACE with molecular barcodes was used. One entry per CDR3 protein, called by TCRdb with MiXCR from the 5' RACE reads. The sample yields about 31,000 distinct CDR3 sequences, about 7.2% seen once. Study results and limitations: Disease-linked clones reportedly showed significant enrichment in matched ankylosing spondylitis synovial fluid.

This clonotype was sampled from a male donor with ankylosing spondylitis or in good health (not recorded which). The chain uses TRBV14 and TRBJ2-1; D possibly corresponds to TRBD2 (6 bases). Sample: blood, either unsorted or a sorted T cell fraction (not recorded which). In nucleotides, the CDR3 is TGTGCCAGCAGCCAATTGAAACTAGCAGACAACAATGAGCAGTTCTTC. This sequence encodes CASSQLKLADNNEQFF.